Below are 22 T cell receptor beta chains sequenced from a single sample in a study of control samples from healthy donors and cancer patients. This table comes from immunoSEQ multiplex PCR, and its TCRdb copy is limited to in-frame clones, with some not included. The sample lists 150,000 to 200,000 clones, approximately 95% occurring once. Source material: blood. Source of these receptors: a man younger than 35 in good health.

This clone has just one count. This chain joins TRBV19 and TRBJ2-7, with D possibly being TRBD1 (6 bases). The CDR3 runs to 12 residues. The germline V gene encodes CDR1 LNHDA and CDR2 SQIVND (reference sequence). V was pared by 6 bases and J by 3 bases, with 9 bases between. CDR3 DNA: TGTGCCAGTAGGGACAGACTCTACGAGCAGTACTTC. This encodes CASRDRLYEQYF.

The chain carries TRBV4-1 and TRBJ2-7; D gene ambiguous. CDR3 length equals 13 residues. Between the trimmed V and J ends, which lost 4 bases and 6 bases, there was a span of 13 bases. Germline assignment: CDR1 MGHRA and CDR2 YSYEKL. CDR3 nucleotide sequence: TGCGCCAGCAGCCCGGCCGTTCTTAGCGAGCAGTACTTC. Protein product: CASSPAVLSEQYF.

The J gene is TRBJ1-5, the V gene TRBV7-9; D unresolved. Germline V gene lookup returns CDR1 SEHNR and CDR2 FQNEAQ (reference sequence). CDR3 length: 17 residues. The V and J ends lost 3 bases and 1 base respectively, with 16 bases between them. CDR3 DNA: TGTGCCAGCAGCTTCTCAGTCGGGGATTGGAGCAATCAGCCCCAGCATTTT. Translating gives CASSFSVGDWSNQPQHF.

This CDR3 is CASSLSRGSKETQYF. The CDR3 nucleotides read TGTGCCAGCAGTCTTTCGCGGGGGTCGAAAGAGACCCAGTACTTC. The chain joins TRBV6-5 to TRBJ2-5, with 7 bases lining up with TRBD2. Germline trimming cut 5 bases from V and 3 bases from J; bases unmatched to any gene: 9. CDR1 is MNHEY, CDR2 SVGAGI, per germline. The CDR3 totals 15 residues.

The rearrangement uses TRBV7-3 and TRBJ2-3; 8 nucleotides align to TRBD1. CDR3 length: 15 residues. The germline V gene encodes CDR1 SGHTA and CDR2 FQGTGA. Trimming at V came to 0 bases and at J to 6 bases, leaving 5 bases not matched to a gene. Here the CDR3 DNA reads TGTGCCAGCAGCTTAACGCAGGGGGCCTATGATACGCAGTATTTT. It is translated as CASSLTQGAYDTQYF.

In DNA, the CDR3 is TGCGCCAGCAGCCAAAACCCGGACAGTCCCTACAATGAGCAGTTCTTC. Encoded protein: CASSQNPDSPYNEQFF. The rearrangement joins TRBV4-1 to TRBJ2-1, with D possibly being TRBD1 (6 bases). V was clipped by 2 bases and J by 2 bases, with 13 bases between them. CDR3 length: 16 amino acids. Germline CDR1 is MGHRA and CDR2 is YSYEKL.

The genes are TRBV12-3 or TRBV12-4 and TRBJ2-7; D unclear. Trimming shortened V by 3 bases and J by 3 bases, and 6 bases separated the two germline ends. The CDR3 spans 12 residues. Here the CDR3 DNA reads TGTGCCAGCAGTTTCGACTTCTACGAGCAGTACTTC. Its protein product is CASSFDFYEQYF.

The rearrangement uses TRBV6-5 and TRBJ1-4; D gene unclear. CDR3 length: 12 amino acids. Germline V lookup: CDR1 MNHEY, CDR2 SVGAGI. The germline V and J ends were trimmed by 10 bases and 0 bases, with 6 bases remaining between them. CDR3 bases: TGTGCCACCGCAACAACTAATGAAAAACTGTTTTTT. Protein product: CATATTNEKLFF.

This sequence joins TRBV18 and TRBJ2-3; D is perhaps TRBD1 (5 bases). Trimming pared 6 bases from V and 2 bases from J, leaving 9 bases between. The CDR3 covers 13 residues. Per the germline V gene, CDR1 is KGHSH and CDR2 is LQKENI. CDR3 sequence reads: CASSVGDTDTQYF. DNA of the CDR3: TGTGCCAGCTCTGTAGGGGACACAGATACGCAGTATTTT.

The CDR3, as DNA: TGTGCCTCCACCCCCACCCAAGTGAGGAGTTCACCCCTCCACTTT. It codes for CASTPTQVRSSPLHF. The chain joins TRBV30 to TRBJ1-6; D is unresolved. The germline V and J ends were trimmed by 7 bases and 9 bases, with 22 bases remaining between them. Germline loops: CDR1 GTSNPN, CDR2 SVGIG (reference sequence). The CDR3 runs 15 residues. Full variable domain (remainder filled in from reference TRBV30 and TRBJ1-6): SQTIHQWPATLVQPVGSPLSLECTVEGTSNPNLYWYRQAAGRGLQLLFYSVGIGQISSEVPQNLSASRPQDRQFILSSKKLLLSDSGFYLCASTPTQVRSSPLHFGNGTRLTVT.

This clone was observed a single time. This chain uses TRBV5-8 with TRBJ1-5; D possibly corresponds to TRBD1 (6 bases). This CDR3 has 17 amino acids. V was clipped by 7 bases and J by 2 bases, with 22 bases between them. CDR1 is SGHTS, CDR2 YDEGEE, per germline. This chain's CDR3 is CASSLGWADRRNQPQHF. Here the CDR3 DNA reads TGTGCCAGCTCCCTTGGATGGGCGGACAGACGCAATCAGCCCCAGCATTTT.

The chain links TRBV13 to TRBJ2-1; D is ambiguous. The V end was cut by 3 bases, the J end by 5 bases, with 14 bases between. The CDR3 has 15 residues. The germline gives CDR1 PRHDT, CDR2 FYEKMQ (reference sequence). The CDR3 loop is CASSFPTQNNNEQFF. CDR3 nucleotides: TGTGCCAGCAGCTTTCCGACACAAAACAACAATGAGCAGTTCTTC. The whole variable domain, remainder taken from reference TRBV13 and TRBJ2-1, is AAGVIQSPRHLIKEKRETATLKCYPIPRHDTVYWYQQGPGQDPQFLISFYEKMQSDKGSIPDRFSAQQFSDYHSELNMSSLELGDSALYFCASSFPTQNNNEQFFGPGTRLTVL.

The CDR3 loop is CASSKQGRPTYNEQFF. The CDR3 DNA follows: TGTGCCAGCAGTAAACAAGGGAGGCCCACCTACAATGAGCAGTTCTTC. The chain links TRBV28 to TRBJ2-1; D possibly corresponds to TRBD2 (6 bases). Per the germline V gene, CDR1 is MDHEN and CDR2 is SYDVKM. V was shortened by 5 bases and J by 2 bases, with 16 bases between the two germline ends. The CDR3 totals 16 residues.

CDR3 in amino acids: CASSLDGRGVGYTF. DNA of the CDR3: TGTGCCAGCAGCTTGGACGGCAGGGGGGTGGGCTACACCTTC. V is TRBV5-5 and J is TRBJ1-2, with 7 positions matching TRBD1. The CDR3 contains 14 residues. Germline values: CDR1 SGHKS, CDR2 YYEKEE (reference sequence). V trimming: 0 bases; J trimming: 8 bases; junction bases outside the gene matches: 7.

The V call is TRBV10-2, the J call TRBJ1-1, with D unresolved. Germline V CDR1 and CDR2: WSHSY, SAAADI. The CDR3 sequence is 15 residues long. Trimming removed 1 base from V and 3 bases from J, with 12 bases in between. This CDR3 is CASSELAPEYTEAFF. In DNA, the CDR3 is TGCGCCAGCAGTGAGTTAGCCCCGGAGTACACTGAAGCTTTCTTT.

The count of this clone is one. J is TRBJ1-6 and V is TRBV6-6; unclear D gene. Germline assignment: CDR1 MNHNY and CDR2 SVGAGI (reference sequence). CDR3 length: 16 amino acids. V was shortened by 3 bases and J by 7 bases, with 16 bases between the two germline ends. CDR3 nucleotide sequence: TGTGCCAGCAGTTATGATGTTAACTCCTGGAATTCACCCCTCCACTTT. Protein sequence: CASSYDVNSWNSPLHF.

The chain has TRBV15 and TRBJ2-2; no clear D gene. Trimming took off 0 bases at V and 7 bases at J, with 6 bases between the two ends. The CDR3 totals 13 residues. CDR1 and CDR2 from the germline V gene are LNHNV and YYDKDF (reference sequence). The CDR3, as DNA: TGTGCCACCAGCAGAGATCTCGACGGGGAGCTGTTTTTT. Encoded protein: CATSRDLDGELFF.

J is TRBJ1-5 and V is TRBV27; TRBD1 might be the D (5 bases). Per germline, CDR1 MNHEY and CDR2 SMNVEV (reference sequence). V was trimmed by 6 bases and J by 3 bases, leaving 12 bases between them. This CDR3 has 14 amino acids. The CDR3, as DNA: TGTGCCAGCAGGAGGACACAGGACAATCAGCCCCAGCATTTT. Translation gives CASRRTQDNQPQHF.

V and J are TRBV29-1 and TRBJ2-3; D is perhaps TRBD1 (5 bases). CDR1 is SQVTM, CDR2 ANQGSEA, per germline. The CDR3 has 12 amino acids. V was clipped by 7 bases and J by 5 bases, with 13 bases between them. This CDR3 is CSGYWQGDTQYF. In nucleotides, the CDR3 is TGCAGCGGATACTGGCAGGGAGATACGCAGTATTTT.

This clone has more than one count but fewer than ten. V usage is TRBV27 and J usage is TRBJ2-7; 8 nucleotides agree with TRBD2. Germline V gene data show CDR1 as MNHEY and CDR2 as SMNVEV (reference sequence). Losses at the gene ends were 4 bases for V and 3 bases for J; bases not matched to a gene: 8. CDR3 length: 15 amino acids. The CDR3 loop reads CASSSEPGGGYEQYF. CDR3 sequence (DNA): TGTGCCAGCAGTTCGGAACCGGGAGGGGGCTACGAGCAGTACTTC.

The genes are TRBV3-1 (or the pseudogene TRBV3-2) and TRBJ2-1; D unresolved. CDR1 LGHDT and CDR2 YNNKEL come from the germline V gene (reference sequence). This CDR3 region has 16 residues. Trimming pared 4 bases from V and 7 bases from J, leaving 20 bases between. The CDR3 protein is CASSPTGARLGNEQFF. The CDR3 nucleotides read TGTGCCAGCAGCCCCACTGGAGCGCGCCTCGGAAATGAGCAGTTCTTC.

The chain combines TRBV9 with TRBJ1-6, with D tentatively TRBD1 (6 bases). The CDR3 is made up of 15 amino acids. The germline V and J ends were trimmed by 0 bases and 7 bases, with 11 bases remaining between them. Germline CDR1 SGDLS, CDR2 YYNGEE. DNA for the CDR3: TGTGCCAGCAGCGTAGCTACAGGGCTAAATTCACCCCTCCACTTT. Translation: CASSVATGLNSPLHF.